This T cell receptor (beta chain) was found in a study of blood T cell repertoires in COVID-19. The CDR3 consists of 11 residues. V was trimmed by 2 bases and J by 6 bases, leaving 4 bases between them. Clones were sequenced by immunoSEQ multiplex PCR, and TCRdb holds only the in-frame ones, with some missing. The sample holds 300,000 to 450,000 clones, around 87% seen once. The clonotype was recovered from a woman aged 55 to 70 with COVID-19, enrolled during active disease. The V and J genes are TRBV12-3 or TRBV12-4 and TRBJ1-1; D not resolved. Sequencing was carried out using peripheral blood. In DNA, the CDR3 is TGTGCCAGCAGTTTAATCGCTGAAGCTTTCTTT. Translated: CASSLIAEAFF.